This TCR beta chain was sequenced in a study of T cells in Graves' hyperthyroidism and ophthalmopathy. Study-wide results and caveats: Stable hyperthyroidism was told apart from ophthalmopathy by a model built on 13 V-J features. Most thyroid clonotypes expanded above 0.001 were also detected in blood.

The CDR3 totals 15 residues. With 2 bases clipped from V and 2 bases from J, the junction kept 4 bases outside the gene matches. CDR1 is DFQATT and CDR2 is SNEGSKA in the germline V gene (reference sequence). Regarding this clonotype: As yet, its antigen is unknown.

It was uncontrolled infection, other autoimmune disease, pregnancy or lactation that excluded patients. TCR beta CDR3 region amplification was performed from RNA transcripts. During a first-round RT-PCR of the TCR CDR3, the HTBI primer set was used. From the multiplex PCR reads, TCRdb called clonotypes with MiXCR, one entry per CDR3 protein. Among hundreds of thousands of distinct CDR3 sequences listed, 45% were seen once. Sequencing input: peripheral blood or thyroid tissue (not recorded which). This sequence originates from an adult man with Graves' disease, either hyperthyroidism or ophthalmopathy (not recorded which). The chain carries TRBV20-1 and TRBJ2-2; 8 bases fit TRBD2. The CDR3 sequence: CSARTSGTNTGELFF. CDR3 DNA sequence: TGCAGTGCTAGAACTAGCGGAACAAACACCGGGGAGCTGTTTTTT.